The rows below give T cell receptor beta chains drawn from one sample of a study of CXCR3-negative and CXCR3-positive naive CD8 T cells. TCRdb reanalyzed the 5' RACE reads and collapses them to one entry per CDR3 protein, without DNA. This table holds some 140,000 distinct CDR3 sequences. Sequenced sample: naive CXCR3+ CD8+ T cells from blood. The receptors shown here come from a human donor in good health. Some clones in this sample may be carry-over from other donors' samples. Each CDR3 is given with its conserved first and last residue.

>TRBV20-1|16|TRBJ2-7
CSAREGLAEPYYEQYF
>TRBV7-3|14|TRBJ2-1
CASSLAGAYNEQFF
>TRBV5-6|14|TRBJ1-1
CASSFGTANTEAFF
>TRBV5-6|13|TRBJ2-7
CASSTPASRDQYF
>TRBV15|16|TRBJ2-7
CATSSLAGGPPYEQYF
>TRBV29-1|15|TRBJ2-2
CSVADREVHTGELFF
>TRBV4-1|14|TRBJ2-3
CASSQGLGTDTQYF
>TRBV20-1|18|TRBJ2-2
CSARGFGGATSNTGELFF
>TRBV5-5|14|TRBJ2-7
CASSQIQGALEQYF
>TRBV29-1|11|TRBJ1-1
CSVGQGSEAFF
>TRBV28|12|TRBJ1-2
CASSGGGYGYTF
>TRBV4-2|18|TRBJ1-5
CASSQDPGPEAGNQPQHF
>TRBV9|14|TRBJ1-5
CASSVSGGVQPQHF
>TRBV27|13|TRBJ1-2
CASSLEDNYGYTF
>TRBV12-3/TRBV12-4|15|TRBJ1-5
CASSFRSRGGQPQHF
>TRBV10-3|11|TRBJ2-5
CAISVGETQYF
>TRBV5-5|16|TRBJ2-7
CASSLGLAGARSEQYF
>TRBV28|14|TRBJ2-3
CASSLPADEDTQYF
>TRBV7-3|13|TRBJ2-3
CASSPYNSDTQYF
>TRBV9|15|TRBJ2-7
CASSVAPYDSYEQYF
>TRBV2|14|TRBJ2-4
CASAAGGMLDIQYF
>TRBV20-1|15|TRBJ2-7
CSARDYSGGPYEQYF
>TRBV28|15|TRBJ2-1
CASRPAGASYNEQFF
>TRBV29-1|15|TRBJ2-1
CSVDLGLAGVNEQFF
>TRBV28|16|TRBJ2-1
CASSFERAYSYNEQFF
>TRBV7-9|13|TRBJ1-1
CASTRTESPEAFF
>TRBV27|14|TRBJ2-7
CASSWGQGGYEQYF
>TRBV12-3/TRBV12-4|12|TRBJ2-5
CASSLDLETQYF
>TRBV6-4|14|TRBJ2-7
CASKMTSGSYEQYF
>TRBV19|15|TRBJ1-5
CASRPGASSNQPQHF
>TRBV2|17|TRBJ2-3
CASRPTRLAGRSDTQYF
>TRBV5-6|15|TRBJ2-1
CASSTGTGSYNEQFF
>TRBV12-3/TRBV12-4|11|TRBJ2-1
CASSLAGYRFF
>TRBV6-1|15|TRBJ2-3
CASSEAEEGADTQYF
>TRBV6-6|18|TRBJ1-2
CASSPQPYDNFASYGYTF
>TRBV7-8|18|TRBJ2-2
CASSLTLSPSGNTGELFF
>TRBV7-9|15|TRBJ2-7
CASSLSAGGDYEQYF
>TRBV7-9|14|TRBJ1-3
CASDGDTLGNTIYF
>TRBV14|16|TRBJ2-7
CASSQEDRDRPYEQYF
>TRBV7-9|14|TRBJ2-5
CASSPTSRGETQYF
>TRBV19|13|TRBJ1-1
CASSRTANTEAFF
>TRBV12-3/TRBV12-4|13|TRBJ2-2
CASSPERPGELFF
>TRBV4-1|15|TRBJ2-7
CASSQAAGGPYEQYF
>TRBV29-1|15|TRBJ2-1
CSATSGGNSYNEQFF
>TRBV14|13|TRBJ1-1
CASSQGVHLEAFF